This TCR beta chain was obtained from a study of cytomegalovirus exposure and HLA in healthy donors. PCR amplification relied on 60 Vbeta primers (plus 13 Jbeta primers). The method was immunoSEQ multiplex PCR; TCRdb's version includes in-frame clones alone and lacks a portion of them. This table holds around 170,000 clones, around three quarters found once. The sample holds a few counts of this clone. The sample was PBMCs. The TCR originated in a man aged 40-55 years in good health and CMV-seronegative.

The CDR3 DNA is TGTGCCAGCAGCTTGGGACTGGTTGACGGCACAGATACGCAGTATTTT. This translates into CASSLGLVDGTDTQYF. The chain is built from TRBV5-6 and TRBJ2-3; D remains ambiguous. V lost 0 bases, J lost 1 base, and 12 bases lay in between. From germline, CDR1 is SGHDT and CDR2 YYEEEE. This CDR3 contains 16 residues.